The T cell receptor (beta chain) described here comes from a study of blood T cells in healthy people across ages (dated by TCRdb to about 2015). General notes on the study: In model experiments, roughly one uniquely barcoded TCR beta cDNA molecule per two T cells was captured by template switching. Age-related changes in TCR beta repertoire diversity were measured in the study by deep sequencing normalized with unique cDNA molecular identifiers. Four age groups were formed from the donors: young (average around 15 years), middle-aged (approximately 39), aged (62) and long-lived (roughly 88). For two donors (one aged 18 to 30 and one aged 80 or older), the study analyzed two additional independent replicas of 1 million unique cDNA reads from the same blood draw. The investigation overall reported the following: Compared with the aged group, the long-lived group had more naive CD4+ T cells, fewer expanded clones and increased TCR diversity, a pattern suggesting age selection. Estimates of total diversity from one million sequenced T cells were regarded as lower bounds and underestimates. A strong correlation was found between observed TCR beta diversity and the percentage of naive T cells measured by flow cytometry. The CMV infection status of donors was not known, potentially confounding age-related changes in expanded clonotypes. Bulk unsorted PBMC profiling prevented conclusive comparison of naive and antigen-experienced compartments. As age increased, observed TCR beta diversity per million T cells dropped in a roughly linear way, and a significant reduction was already evident by age about 40.

Library construction relied on 5' RACE. Sequencing took place on an Illumina HiSeq 2500. The second PCR ran for roughly 7 to 12 cycles and used a J-beta primer mix along with a sample-barcoded 5' primer. A template-switch 5' adaptor carrying 12 random nucleotides introduced a unique molecular identifier onto each TCR beta cDNA molecule. Each sample yielded at least 3 million CDR3-containing paired-end reads. All of the RNA was converted into first-strand cDNA using the Mint cDNA synthesis kit, with a TRBC-specific oligonucleotide serving as the primer. Following uracil-DNA glycosylase treatment, a first 18-cycle PCR with universal primers M1SS and BC2_uni_R was performed on all cDNA. In the paper's pipeline: For normalization, 1 million high-quality reads, each with a distinct molecular identifier, were randomly selected from each sample. Reads sharing molecular identifiers were discarded rather than binned into consensus sequences. MiTCR, set to a Q25 quality threshold and the strictest error-elimination algorithm, was used for CDR3 identification, clonotype clustering and error correction. Lower-bound total TCR beta diversity was estimated with a nonparametric unseen species model using Euler transformation. TCRdb reran the public reads through fastp at Q25 and MiXCR, keeping productive beta chains. Rows merge per CDR3 protein into single entries with the most common DNA and genes. TCRdb, not the original authors, processed these V and J calls. This sample gives roughly 1,100,000 distinct CDR3 sequences in total; 20% to 25% of them show up just once. The ten largest clonotypes hold approximately 0.75% of the sample.

CDR1 and CDR2 are drawn from the germline V gene: SQVTM, ANQGSEA. The CDR3 measures 12 amino acids from cysteine to phenylalanine. The DNA shown is the 36-base CDR3, in frame from base 1. This clonotype came up a few times. The antigen this receptor binds is unknown. Base quality data are lacking; no much larger clone is found one base away. Systemically healthy Caucasian individuals from Russia, around 39 in total and aged about 6 to 90 years, were included as donors. Each donor gave ten milliliters of peripheral blood, collected into EDTA-treated Vacutainer tubes. Ficoll-Paque density-gradient centrifugation was used to isolate PBMCs, with at least 6.5 million per sample. Total RNA was extracted from PBMCs with Trizol reagent, with at least 6 micrograms obtained per sample. For every donor, an aliquot of PBMCs went through flow cytometry to measure the percentages of naive CD45RAhigh/CD27high T cells.

This same sample was also taken into another study, of T cells of mothers and their children. The second study's paper adds: Nine systemically healthy Caucasian individuals served as donors, namely three mothers together with their six children. cDNA synthesis used all of the extracted RNA, with around 1.6 ug of RNA in each 15 ul reaction. In the second PCR, sample barcodes and 2-4 random nucleotides were introduced via the M1S primer. Over 8 million TCR beta CDR3 reads were obtained for each mother, and some 3.1 million reads were obtained for each child. Thymic selection shapes the output of TCR recombination in a similar way in related and unrelated pairs, and inherited differences have a minor effect. Normalized repertoire overlap in related mother-child pairs was always slightly higher than in unrelated mother-child pairs, but the difference was never significant. With a sensitivity of about 100 clones per million clonotypes, no persistent microchimeric T cell clones were detected. To look for features that set related mother-child pairs apart from unrelated individuals, the researchers ran deep NGS to compare the TCR beta repertoires of mothers and children. Mothers averaged roughly 40 +/- 4 years of age and children averaged around 10 +/- 4 years. After adapter ligation with NEBNext reagents, the libraries were sequenced on Illumina HiSeq 2000 with 100+100 nt paired-end reads. To prevent cross-contamination, the mother and child libraries were prepared a month apart and were sequenced in separate runs. Each donor had between roughly 450,000 and 2,100,000 distinct TCR beta clonotypes identified. Naive TCR beta clonotypes were estimated from low-frequency clonotypes matched to each donor's FACS-determined naive share, without sorting.

The sample consisted of blood. This TCR was recovered from a girl aged 2 to 9 in good health. Recombination connected TRBV29-1 to TRBJ2-1; a tentative D call is TRBD1 (5 bases match). The CDR3 loop reads CASRQNNNEQFF. DNA sequence: TGCGCCTCACGACAGAATAACAATGAGCAGTTCTTC.